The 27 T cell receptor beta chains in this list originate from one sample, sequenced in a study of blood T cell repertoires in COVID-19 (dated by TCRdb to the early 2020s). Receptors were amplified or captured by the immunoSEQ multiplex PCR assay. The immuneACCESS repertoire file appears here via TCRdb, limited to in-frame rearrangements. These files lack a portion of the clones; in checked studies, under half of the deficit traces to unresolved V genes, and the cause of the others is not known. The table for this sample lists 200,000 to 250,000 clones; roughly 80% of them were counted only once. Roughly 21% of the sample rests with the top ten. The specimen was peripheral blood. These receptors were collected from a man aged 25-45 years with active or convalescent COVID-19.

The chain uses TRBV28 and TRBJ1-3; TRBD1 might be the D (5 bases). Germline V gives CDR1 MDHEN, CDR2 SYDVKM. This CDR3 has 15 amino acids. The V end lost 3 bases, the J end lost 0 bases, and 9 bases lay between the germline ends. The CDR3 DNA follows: TGTGCCAGCAGTTTTAGGACACCCTCTGGAAACACCATATATTTT. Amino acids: CASSFRTPSGNTIYF.

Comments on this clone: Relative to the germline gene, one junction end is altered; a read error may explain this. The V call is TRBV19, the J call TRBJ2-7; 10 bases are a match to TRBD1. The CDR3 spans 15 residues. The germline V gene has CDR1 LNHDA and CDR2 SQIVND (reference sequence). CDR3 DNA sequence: TGTGCCAGTAGTATTTGGGGACAGGGGATTTACGCGCAGTACTTC. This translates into CASSIWGQGIYAQYF. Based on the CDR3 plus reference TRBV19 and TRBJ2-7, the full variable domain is DGGITQSPKYLFRKEGQNVTLSCEQNLNHDAMYWYRQDPGQGLRLIYYSQIVNDFQKGDIAEGYSVSREKKESFPLTVTSAQKNPTAFYLCASSIWGQGIYAQYFGPGTRLTVT.

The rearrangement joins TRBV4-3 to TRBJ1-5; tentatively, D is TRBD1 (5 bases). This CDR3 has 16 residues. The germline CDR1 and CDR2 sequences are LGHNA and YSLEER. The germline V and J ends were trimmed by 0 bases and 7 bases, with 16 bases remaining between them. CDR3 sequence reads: CASSQDYRGWRQPQHF. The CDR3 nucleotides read TGCGCCAGCAGCCAAGATTATAGGGGCTGGAGACAGCCCCAGCATTTT.

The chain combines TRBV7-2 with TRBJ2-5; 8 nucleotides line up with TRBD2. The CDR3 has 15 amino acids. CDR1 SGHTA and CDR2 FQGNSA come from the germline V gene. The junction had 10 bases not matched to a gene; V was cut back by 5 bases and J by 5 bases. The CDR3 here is CASSTSGGVGETQYF. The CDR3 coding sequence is TGTGCCAGCAGCACCTCCGGGGGGGTAGGGGAGACCCAGTACTTC. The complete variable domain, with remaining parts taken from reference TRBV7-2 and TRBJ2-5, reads GAGVSQSPSNKVTEKGKDVELRCDPISGHTALYWYRQSLGQGLEFLIYFQGNSAPDKSGLPSDRFSAERTGGSVSTLTIQRTQQEDSAVYLCASSTSGGVGETQYFGPGTRLLVL.

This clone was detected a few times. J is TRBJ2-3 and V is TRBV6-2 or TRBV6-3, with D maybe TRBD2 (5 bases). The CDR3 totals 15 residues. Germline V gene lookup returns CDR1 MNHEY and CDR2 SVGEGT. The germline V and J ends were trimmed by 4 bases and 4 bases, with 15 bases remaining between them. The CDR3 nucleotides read TGTGCCAGCAGTTCTACGGGATTGAATTCAGATACGCAGTATTTT. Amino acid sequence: CASSSTGLNSDTQYF.

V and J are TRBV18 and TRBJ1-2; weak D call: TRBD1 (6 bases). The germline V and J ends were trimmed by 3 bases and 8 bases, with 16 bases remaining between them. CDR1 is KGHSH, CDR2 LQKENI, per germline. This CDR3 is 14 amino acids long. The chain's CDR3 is CASSPAEQGLGYTF. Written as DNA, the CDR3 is TGTGCCAGCTCACCGGCGGAACAGGGTCTCGGCTACACCTTC.

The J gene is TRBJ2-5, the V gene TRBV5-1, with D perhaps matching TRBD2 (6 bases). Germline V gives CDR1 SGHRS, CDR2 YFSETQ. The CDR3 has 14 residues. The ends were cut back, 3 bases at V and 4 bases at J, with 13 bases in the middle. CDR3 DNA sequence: TGCGCCAGCAGCTCCGGGAGCGAAGCAGAGACCCAGTACTTC. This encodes CASSSGSEAETQYF.

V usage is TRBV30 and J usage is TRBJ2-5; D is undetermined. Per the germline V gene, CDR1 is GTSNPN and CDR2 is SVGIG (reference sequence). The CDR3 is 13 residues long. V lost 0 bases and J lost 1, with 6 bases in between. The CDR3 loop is CAWSVRSQETQYF. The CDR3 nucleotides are TGTGCCTGGAGTGTTCGCAGCCAAGAGACCCAGTACTTC.

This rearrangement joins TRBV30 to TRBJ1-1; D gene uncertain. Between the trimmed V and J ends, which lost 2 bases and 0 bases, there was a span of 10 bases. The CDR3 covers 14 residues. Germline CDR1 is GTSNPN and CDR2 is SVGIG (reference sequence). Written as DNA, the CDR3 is TGTGCCTGGAGTCCGAGAGGAGTGAACACTGAAGCTTTCTTT. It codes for CAWSPRGVNTEAFF.

The CDR3 DNA follows: TGTGCCAGCACCCGGACAGTTCCCTACAATGAGCAGTTCTTC. Translated, it gives CASTRTVPYNEQFF. This sequence joins TRBV2 and TRBJ2-1, with D possibly TRBD1 on 6 matching bases. Trimming took 7 bases from V and 2 from J, leaving 12 bases between them. Germline V gene lookup returns CDR1 SNHLY and CDR2 FYNNEI. The CDR3 is made up of 14 amino acids.

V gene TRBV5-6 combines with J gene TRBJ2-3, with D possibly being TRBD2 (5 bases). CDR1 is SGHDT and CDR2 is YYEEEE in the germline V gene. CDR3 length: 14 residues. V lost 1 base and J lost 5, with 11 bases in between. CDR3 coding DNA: TGTGCCAGCAGCTTGACGGGCGAGGGAGATACGCAGTATTTT. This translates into CASSLTGEGDTQYF.

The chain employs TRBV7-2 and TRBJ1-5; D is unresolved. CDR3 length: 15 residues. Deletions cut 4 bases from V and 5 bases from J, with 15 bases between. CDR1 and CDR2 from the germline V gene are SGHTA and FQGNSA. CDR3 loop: CASSSIGRDDQPQHF. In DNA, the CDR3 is TGTGCCAGCAGCTCGATAGGACGGGATGATCAGCCCCAGCATTTT.

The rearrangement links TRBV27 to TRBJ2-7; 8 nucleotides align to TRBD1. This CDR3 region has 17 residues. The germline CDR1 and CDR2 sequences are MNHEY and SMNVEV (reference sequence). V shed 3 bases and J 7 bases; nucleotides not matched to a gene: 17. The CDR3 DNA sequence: TGTGCCAGCAGTTTTTCCCCCCGAAGACAGGGGAGGCGAGAGCAGTACTTC. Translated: CASSFSPRRQGRREQYF.

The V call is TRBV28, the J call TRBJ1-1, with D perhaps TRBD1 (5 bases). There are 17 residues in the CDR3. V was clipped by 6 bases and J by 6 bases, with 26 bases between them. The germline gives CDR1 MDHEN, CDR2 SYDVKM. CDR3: CASSPPRDRPGGAEAFF. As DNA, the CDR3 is TGTGCCAGCAGCCCCCCCCGAGACCGACCGGGGGGGGCTGAAGCTTTCTTT.

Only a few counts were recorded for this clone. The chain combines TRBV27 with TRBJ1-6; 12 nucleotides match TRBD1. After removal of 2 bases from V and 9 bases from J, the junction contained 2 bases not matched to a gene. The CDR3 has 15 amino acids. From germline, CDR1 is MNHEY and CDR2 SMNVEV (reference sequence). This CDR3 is CASSLGTGGGSPLHF. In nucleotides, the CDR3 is TGTGCCAGCAGTTTAGGGACAGGGGGCGGTTCACCCCTCCACTTT.

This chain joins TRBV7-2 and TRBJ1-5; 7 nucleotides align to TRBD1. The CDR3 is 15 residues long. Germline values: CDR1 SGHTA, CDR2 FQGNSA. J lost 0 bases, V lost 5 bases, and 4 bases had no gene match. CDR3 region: CASSRGQTSNQPQHF. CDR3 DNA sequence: TGTGCCAGCAGCAGGGGACAGACTAGCAATCAGCCCCAGCATTTT.

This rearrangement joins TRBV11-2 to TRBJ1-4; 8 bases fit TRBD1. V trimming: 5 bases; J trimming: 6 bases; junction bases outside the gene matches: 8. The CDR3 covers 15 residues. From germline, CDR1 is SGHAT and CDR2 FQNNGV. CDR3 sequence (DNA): TGTGCCAGCAGCCCCCAGGGGGCGGTGCATGAAAAACTGTTTTTT. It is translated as CASSPQGAVHEKLFF.

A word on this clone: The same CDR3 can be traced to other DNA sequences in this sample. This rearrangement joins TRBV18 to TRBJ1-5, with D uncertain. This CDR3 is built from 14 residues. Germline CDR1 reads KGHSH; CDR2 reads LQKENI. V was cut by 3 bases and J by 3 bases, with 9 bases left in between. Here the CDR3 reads CASSPGRNNQPQHF. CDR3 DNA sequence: TGTGCCAGCTCACCGGGCCGGAACAATCAGCCCCAGCATTTT.

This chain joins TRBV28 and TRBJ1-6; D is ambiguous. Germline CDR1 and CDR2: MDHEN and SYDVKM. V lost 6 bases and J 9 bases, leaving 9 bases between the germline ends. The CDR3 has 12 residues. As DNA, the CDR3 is TGTGCCAGCAGGGAGGGCTTTTCACCCCTCCACTTT. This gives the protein CASREGFSPLHF.

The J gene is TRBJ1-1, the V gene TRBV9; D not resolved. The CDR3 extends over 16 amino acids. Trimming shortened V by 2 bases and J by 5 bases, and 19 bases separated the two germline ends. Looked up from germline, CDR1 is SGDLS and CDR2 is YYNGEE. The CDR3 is CASSVGPRGDVTEAFF. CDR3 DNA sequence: TGTGCCAGCAGCGTCGGCCCCCGCGGAGACGTGACTGAAGCTTTCTTT.

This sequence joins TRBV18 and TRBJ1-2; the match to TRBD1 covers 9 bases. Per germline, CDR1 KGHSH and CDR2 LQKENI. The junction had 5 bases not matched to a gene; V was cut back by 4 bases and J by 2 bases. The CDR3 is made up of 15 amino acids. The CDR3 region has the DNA TGTGCCAGCTCACAACGGGACAGGGAAAACTATGGCTACACCTTC. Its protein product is CASSQRDRENYGYTF.

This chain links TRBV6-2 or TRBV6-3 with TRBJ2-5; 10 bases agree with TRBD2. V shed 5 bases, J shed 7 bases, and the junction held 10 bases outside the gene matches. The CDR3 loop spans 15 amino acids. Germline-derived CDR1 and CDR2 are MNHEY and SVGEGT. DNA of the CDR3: TGTGCCAGCAGTGACCAGCGGGGGGGCCTGGGGACCCAGTACTTC. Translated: CASSDQRGGLGTQYF.

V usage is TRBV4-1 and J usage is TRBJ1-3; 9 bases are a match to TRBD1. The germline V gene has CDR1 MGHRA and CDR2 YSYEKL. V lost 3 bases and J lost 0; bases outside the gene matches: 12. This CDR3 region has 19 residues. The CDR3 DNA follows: TGCGCCAGCAGCCAGGGTCATGCGGTGACAGGGGGCTCTGGAAACACCATATATTTT. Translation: CASSQGHAVTGGSGNTIYF.

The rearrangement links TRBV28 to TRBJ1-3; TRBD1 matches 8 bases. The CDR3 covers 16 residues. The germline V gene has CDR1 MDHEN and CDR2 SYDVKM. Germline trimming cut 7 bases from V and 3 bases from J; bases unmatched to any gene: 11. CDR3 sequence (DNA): TGTGCCAGCACAGCTGCCCAGGGGGCAATTGGAAACACCATATATTTT. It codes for CASTAAQGAIGNTIYF.

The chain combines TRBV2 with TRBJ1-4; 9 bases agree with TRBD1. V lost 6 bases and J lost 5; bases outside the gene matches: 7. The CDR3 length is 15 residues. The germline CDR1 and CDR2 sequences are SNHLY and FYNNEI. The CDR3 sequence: CASRAGTGQNEKLFF. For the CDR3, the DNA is TGTGCCAGCAGGGCCGGGACAGGGCAAAATGAAAAACTGTTTTTT.

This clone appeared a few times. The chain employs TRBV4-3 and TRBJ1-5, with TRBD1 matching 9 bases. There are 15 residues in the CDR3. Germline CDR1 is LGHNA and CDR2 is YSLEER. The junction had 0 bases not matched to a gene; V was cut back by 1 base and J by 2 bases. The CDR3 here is CASSQGTGGNQPQHF. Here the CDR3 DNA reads TGCGCCAGCAGCCAAGGGACAGGGGGCAATCAGCCCCAGCATTTT.

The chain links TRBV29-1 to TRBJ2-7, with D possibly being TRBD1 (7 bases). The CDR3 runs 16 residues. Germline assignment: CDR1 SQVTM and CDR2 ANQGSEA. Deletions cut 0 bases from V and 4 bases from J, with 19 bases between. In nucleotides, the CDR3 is TGCAGCGTTGAAGACAGGGTTGCGGGACAGCCTTACGAGCAGTACTTC. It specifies CSVEDRVAGQPYEQYF.